This T cell receptor beta chain comes out of a study of cytomegalovirus exposure and HLA in healthy donors. In the study overall: There were around 100 million unique TCR beta sequences, drawn from about 200 million T cells, in an earlier analysis. Counted in an early data release were about 86 million unique TCRs from HLA-typed donors. Study findings and constraints: CMV antigen specificity was confirmed in vitro for a few CMV-associated chains.

Both 60 Vbeta primers and 13 Jbeta primers went into the PCR. The assay was immunoSEQ multiplex PCR, and TCRdb's table has in-frame clones only and misses some. The data hold over 85,000 clones, with over 65% observed a single time. On this clone: What it recognizes is unknown.

Germline CDR1 is SEHNR and CDR2 is FQNEAQ (reference sequence). This CDR3 has 13 residues. Trimming left V 4 bases short and J 0 bases short, with 3 bases between. The TCR originated in a man aged 35-49 years in good health and CMV-seronegative. Sequenced: PBMCs. The chain carries TRBV7-9 and TRBJ1-4; D call uncertain. The CDR3 sequence: CASSSSTNEKLFF. Here the CDR3 DNA reads TGTGCCAGCAGCTCCTCAACTAATGAAAAACTGTTTTTT.